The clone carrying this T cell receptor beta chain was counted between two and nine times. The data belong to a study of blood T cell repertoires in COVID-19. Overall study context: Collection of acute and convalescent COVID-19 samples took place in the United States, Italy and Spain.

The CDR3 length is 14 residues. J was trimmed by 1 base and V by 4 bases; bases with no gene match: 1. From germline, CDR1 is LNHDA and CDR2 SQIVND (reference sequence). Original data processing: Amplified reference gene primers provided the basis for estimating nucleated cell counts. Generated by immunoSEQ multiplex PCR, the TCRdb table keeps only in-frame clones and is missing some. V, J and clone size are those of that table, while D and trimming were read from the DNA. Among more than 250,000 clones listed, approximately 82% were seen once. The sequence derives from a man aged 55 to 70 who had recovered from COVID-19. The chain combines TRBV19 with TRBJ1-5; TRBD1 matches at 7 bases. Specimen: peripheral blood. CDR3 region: CASSKGQSNQPQHF. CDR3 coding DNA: TGTGCCAGTAGTAAGGGACAGAGCAATCAGCCCCAGCATTTT.